The present T cell receptor (beta chain) was sequenced within a study of a mutant IDH1 vaccine in newly diagnosed glioma. Study information: The initiation of vaccination occurred 4-6 weeks after radiotherapy alone, or with temozolomide cycles. Study conclusions and caveats: Among all patients, vaccine-induced immune responses occurred in approximately 93%.

Specified time point: week 23, last vaccination. Doses consisted of 300 ug of mutant IDH1 20-mer peptide each, paired with topical imiquimod. Generated by immunoSEQ multiplex PCR, the TCRdb table keeps only in-frame clones and is missing some. The sample shows about 44,000 clones, around 93% of them seen only once. The CDR3 totals 15 residues. The germline gives CDR1 SNHLY, CDR2 FYNNEI. V lost 10 bases to trimming and J lost 2 bases, with 18 bases between them. About this clone itself: The antigen is not known.

The origin of this receptor is a man over 45 with glioma. The specimen comprised PBMCs, sampled from a glioma patient whose treatment included an IDH1 peptide vaccine. The J gene is TRBJ2-1, the V gene TRBV2; possible D gene TRBD2, 6 bases. CDR3 nucleotide sequence: TGTGCCACTGTCCCGGGACTCGGACCCTACAATGAGCAGTTCTTC. This encodes CATVPGLGPYNEQFF. Based on the CDR3 plus reference TRBV2 and TRBJ2-1, the full variable domain is EPEVTQTPSHQVTQMGQEVILRCVPISNHLYFYWYRQILGQKVEFLVSFYNNEISEKSEIFDDQFSVERPDGSNFTLKIRSTKLEDSAMYFCATVPGLGPYNEQFFGPGTRLTVL.